This T cell receptor beta chain emerged from a study of vaccination and CD4 T cells after COVID-19. Overall study context: Post-vaccination specimens were collected at a median of roughly 68 days following dose two (range 14 to 241). The stimulus for the cells was overlapping spike peptides derived from SARS-CoV-2, HCoV-NL63, HCoV-OC43 and HCoV-229E.

Cultured CD4+ T-cell DNA underwent Oncomine TCR Beta short-read sequencing. TCRdb analysed the PCR reads with MiXCR anew, one entry per CDR3 protein. Of fewer than 15,000 distinct CDR3 sequences in the sample, 48% are singletons; the top ten hold around 14%. The sample holds a few counts of this clonotype. The antigen is unknown. Sample treatment: 10-day PBMC culture with coronavirus spike peptide pools or control peptides (ViraFEST assay). Peptide pools at roughly 10 ug/ml and IL-2 at 10 IU/ml were added to cultures of a few million PBMCs per well. When approximately ten days of culture had elapsed, CD4+ T cells were isolated by negative selection. The specimen sequenced was CD4+ T cells from blood, cultured in vitro. The receptor's source is a human donor who had recovered from COVID-19.

CDR3 in amino acids: CASSWDRGDYGYTF. The CDR3 nucleotides are TGTGCCAGCAGCTGGGACAGAGGAGACTATGGCTACACCTTC. The chain recombines TRBV11-2 with TRBJ1-2; 7 nucleotides match TRBD1. The CDR3 contains 14 residues. V lost 4 bases to trimming and J lost 3 bases; unmatched junction nucleotides: 5. Germline V CDR1 and CDR2: SGHAT, FQNNGV.